The entry that follows covers one T cell receptor (beta chain) sequence. Its antigen remains unknown. Use of 60 Vbeta and 13 Jbeta primers characterized the PCR. Repertoires were generated with immunoSEQ multiplex PCR, while TCRdb's copy carries only in-frame clones and drops some. The table records 100,000 or so clones, 70% to 85% of them present only once. This entry comes from a study of cytomegalovirus exposure and HLA in healthy donors. Study conclusions and caveats: According to an earlier analysis, most TCR beta V segments yielded productive rearrangements about 90% or about 30% of the time. The authors confirmed in vitro that a few CMV-associated chains were specific for CMV antigens. Later analysis associated a missense DCLRE1C variant with TCR beta V- and J-gene trimming. Generally TCR sequences proved uncommon, though certain public TCRs appeared in numerous donors.

The CDR3 spans 13 residues. The V gene end was trimmed by 6 bases and the J gene end by 9 bases; junction bases not matched to a gene: 9. Germline assignment: CDR1 SNHLY and CDR2 FYNNEI. This sequence joins TRBV2 and TRBJ1-2; TRBD1 matches at 8 bases. The sequence was collected from a woman aged 40 to 50 in good health and CMV-seronegative. Sequenced sample: PBMCs. Here the CDR3 reads CASSPGQGASYTF. Written as DNA, the CDR3 is TGTGCCAGCAGCCCCGGGCAGGGGGCAAGCTACACCTTC.